One sample yielded the 2 T cell receptor beta chains listed below, sequenced in a study of cytotoxic CD8 clonotypes in ibrutinib-treated CLL. Assay: immunoSEQ multiplex PCR; the TCRdb copy retains only in-frame clones and omits some. The sample includes fewer than 30,000 clones, about two thirds seen only once; the top ten take under 35%. The sequenced sample was PBMCs, obtained after 24 months of ibrutinib treatment. Source of these receptors: a human donor with chronic lymphocytic leukemia.

The rearrangement joins TRBV5-1 to TRBJ2-1; 8 positions match TRBD2. The CDR3 is 15 amino acids. The J segment lost 11 bases and the V segment lost 9 bases, leaving 19 bases of the junction unmatched. Germline V gene data show CDR1 as SGHRS and CDR2 as YFSETQ. As DNA, the CDR3 is TGCGCCACAACGCGGGGGGACCGCGGCTCTCGGAAGCAGTTCTTC. Translated: CATTRGDRGSRKQFF.

The genes are TRBV19 and TRBJ1-5, with a weak D call TRBD1 (5 bases). Deletions cut 3 bases from V and 5 bases from J, with 8 bases between. CDR1 and CDR2 (germline): LNHDA, SQIVND (reference sequence). The CDR3 is 13 amino acids. CDR3 residues: CASSMGVDQPQHF. For the CDR3, the DNA is TGTGCCAGTAGTATGGGGGTGGATCAGCCCCAGCATTTT. The full variable domain, completed using reference TRBV19 and TRBJ1-5, is DGGITQSPKYLFRKEGQNVTLSCEQNLNHDAMYWYRQDPGQGLRLIYYSQIVNDFQKGDIAEGYSVSREKKESFPLTVTSAQKNPTAFYLCASSMGVDQPQHFGDGTRLSIL.